This T cell receptor (beta chain) comes out of a study of blood T cell repertoires in COVID-19. This clone has just one count. The V gene's germline CDR1 is MGHRA and CDR2 YSYEKL. This CDR3 has 15 residues. V shed 1 base and J shed 6 bases, with 12 bases lying between them. The assay was immunoSEQ multiplex PCR, and TCRdb's table has in-frame clones only and misses some. The sample has under 250,000 clones, approximately 88% seen once. J is TRBJ1-4 and V is TRBV4-1; D uncertain. The specimen was PBMCs or T cells enriched from blood (not recorded which). The sequence derives from a woman aged 40 to 50 who had been exposed to COVID-19. The CDR3 DNA follows: TGCGCCAGCAGCCAAGCGGGAAAGGTTTATGAAAAACTGTTTTTT. Translating it yields CASSQAGKVYEKLFF.